One sample yielded the 28 T cell receptor beta chains listed below, sequenced in a study of early T cells in non-severe SARS-CoV-2 infection. MiXCR, run by TCRdb on the 5' RACE reads, gives a single entry per CDR3 protein. The sample has 85,000 to 120,000 distinct CDR3 sequences, around 13% seen once. Source material: whole blood. The receptors were gathered from an adult who was a healthcare worker with PCR-confirmed SARS-CoV-2 infection or an uninfected control (not recorded which).

This chain connects TRBV20-1 to TRBJ2-7; 10 bases match TRBD2. This CDR3 is built from 15 residues. Losses at the gene ends were 1 base for V and 3 bases for J; bases not matched to a gene: 6. Germline-derived CDR1 and CDR2 are DFQATT and SNEGSKA (reference sequence). Written as DNA, the CDR3 is TGCAGTGCTAGAGCTCTAGCGGGAGACTTCTACGAGCAGTACTTC. It encodes CSARALAGDFYEQYF.

On this clonotype: This may be a read error, as it is one base from a much larger clone. CDR3 nucleotides: TGTGCCAGCAGCCCCGTCTTGCGGGCCTTAGCTAACTATGGCTACACCTTC. Protein product: CASSPVLRALANYGYTF. The chain employs TRBV7-8 and TRBJ1-2; D remains ambiguous. V was shortened by 5 bases and J by 0 bases, with 19 bases between the two germline ends. The CDR3 spans 17 residues. In germline, CDR1 is SGHVS, CDR2 FQNEAQ.

At least ten counts were recorded for this clonotype. The CDR3 sequence is CASSSAPGGWSTDTQYF. The CDR3 region has the DNA TGTGCCAGCAGTTCGGCTCCGGGGGGCTGGAGCACAGATACGCAGTATTTT. V is TRBV27 and J is TRBJ2-3; possibly TRBD2 for D (7 bases). This CDR3 is built from 17 residues. Germline values: CDR1 MNHEY, CDR2 SMNVEV (reference sequence). Trimming pared 4 bases from V and 0 bases from J, leaving 17 bases between.

This clonotype was detected a few times. V usage is TRBV19 and J usage is TRBJ2-1; D not certain. The CDR3 has 14 amino acids. The germline V and J ends were trimmed by 4 bases and 2 bases, with 9 bases remaining between them. Germline CDR1 reads LNHDA; CDR2 reads SQIVND (reference sequence). The CDR3 region is CASSSRLPYNEQFF. The CDR3 DNA is TGTGCCAGTAGTAGCCGACTGCCCTACAATGAGCAGTTCTTC.

This clonotype came up many times. The V gene is TRBV6-6, the J gene TRBJ1-6, with 10 nucleotides matching TRBD1. Germline V lookup: CDR1 MNHNY, CDR2 SVGAGI (reference sequence). CDR3 length equals 17 residues. V shed 1 base, J shed 5 bases, and the junction held 5 bases outside the gene matches. CDR3 nucleotide sequence: TGTGCCAGCAGTTACTGGGACAGGGGATACCATAATTCACCCCTCCACTTT. Translated, it gives CASSYWDRGYHNSPLHF.

The J gene is TRBJ1-1, the V gene TRBV6-2 or TRBV6-3; the D is unclear. The CDR3 length is 14 residues. V lost 4 bases to trimming and J lost 1 base, with 10 bases between them. Germline CDR1 and CDR2: MNHEY and SVGEGT. The CDR3 bases are TGTGCCAGCAGTTGGCTGGGTTGGAACACTGAAGCTTTCTTT. Protein sequence: CASSWLGWNTEAFF.

In its sample, this clonotype was seen many times. V usage is TRBV19 and J usage is TRBJ2-3, with a weak D call TRBD2 (5 bases). The V end was cut by 5 bases, the J end by 5 bases, with 8 bases between. This CDR3 comprises 12 residues. Per the germline V gene, CDR1 is LNHDA and CDR2 is SQIVND (reference sequence). Here the CDR3 DNA reads TGTGCCAGTAGTGACCGGGGAGATACGCAGTATTTT. Its protein is CASSDRGDTQYF.

This clonotype was seen ten or more times. J is TRBJ2-1 and V is TRBV11-2, with 8 nucleotides matching TRBD2. The CDR3 loop spans 15 amino acids. The germline V gene has CDR1 SGHAT and CDR2 FQNNGV. After removal of 5 bases from V and 7 bases from J, the junction contained 10 bases not matched to a gene. The chain's CDR3 is CASSPVRSGRNEQFF. The CDR3 nucleotides read TGTGCCAGCAGCCCCGTGAGGAGCGGGAGAAATGAGCAGTTCTTC.

The chain has TRBV29-1 and TRBJ2-4; a weak D match, TRBD1 (5 bases). The V end lost 7 bases, the J end lost 5 bases, and 15 bases lay between the germline ends. The length of the CDR3 is 13 residues. CDR1 is SQVTM, CDR2 ANQGSEA, per germline. The CDR3 region is CSAQDINENIQYF. The CDR3 DNA follows: TGCAGCGCCCAGGACATAAACGAAAACATTCAGTACTTC.

This rearrangement joins TRBV3-1 to TRBJ2-3; no reliable D call. CDR3 length: 13 amino acids. The V end lost 4 bases, the J end lost 4 bases, and 9 bases lay between the germline ends. CDR1 is LGHDT and CDR2 is YNNKEL in the germline V gene (reference sequence). CDR3 nucleotide sequence: TGTGCCAGCAGCCCGCGACGATCAGATACGCAGTATTTT. Encoded protein: CASSPRRSDTQYF.

This chain joins TRBV19 and TRBJ2-5, with unresolved D. Trimming took off 6 bases at V and 5 bases at J, with 10 bases between the two ends. Per germline, CDR1 LNHDA and CDR2 SQIVND (reference sequence). CDR3 length: 12 amino acids. As DNA, the CDR3 is TGTGCCAGTAGCGACCTCCGGGAGACCCAGTACTTC. This translates into CASSDLRETQYF.

This clonotype was observed many times. The V gene is TRBV28, the J gene TRBJ2-5; TRBD2 matches at 7 bases. Per the germline V gene, CDR1 is MDHEN and CDR2 is SYDVKM. The CDR3 consists of 15 residues. J gave up 2 bases and V 6 bases, and 9 bases lay outside the gene matches. CDR3 sequence reads: CASSTGSSGQETQYF. Written as DNA, the CDR3 is TGTGCCAGCAGCACTGGTTCTAGCGGACAAGAGACCCAGTACTTC.

The chain carries TRBV20-1 and TRBJ2-5, with TRBD1 matching 8 bases. This CDR3 comprises 14 residues. Germline lookup yields CDR1 DFQATT and CDR2 SNEGSKA (reference sequence). The V gene end was trimmed by 5 bases and the J gene end by 5 bases; junction bases not matched to a gene: 10. The CDR3 coding sequence is TGCAGTGCTTCAGGGGGCAGGGGAGTGGAGACCCAGTACTTC. As protein: CSASGGRGVETQYF.

V is TRBV4-1 and J is TRBJ1-1; 7 positions match TRBD1. Germline V lookup: CDR1 MGHRA, CDR2 YSYEKL. V was pared by 3 bases and J by 4 bases, with 11 bases of the junction left unmatched. The CDR3 spans 16 residues. The DNA for the CDR3 is TGCGCCAGCAGCCATTCAGGACAGGTTGGGTTCACTGAAGCTTTCTTT. Protein sequence: CASSHSGQVGFTEAFF.

This rearrangement joins TRBV2 to TRBJ1-1; D is unclear. The germline V gene encodes CDR1 SNHLY and CDR2 FYNNEI. With 6 bases removed from V and 1 base from J, the gap between germline ends came to 12 bases. The CDR3 runs to 14 residues. The CDR3 DNA is TGTGCCAGCAGGGGAGGCATTCGGAACACTGAAGCTTTCTTT. The encoded protein is CASRGGIRNTEAFF.

This clonotype has a handful of counts. The chain is built from TRBV7-2 and TRBJ2-1; D not resolved. The CDR3 covers 16 residues. V was cut by 1 base and J by 0 bases, with 10 bases left in between. CDR1 is SGHTA and CDR2 is FQGNSA in the germline V gene. The CDR3 sequence is CASSLDVPSSYNEQFF. CDR3 nucleotide sequence: TGTGCCAGCAGCTTAGATGTGCCCTCCTCCTACAATGAGCAGTTCTTC.

The CDR3 spells CASSPWDSSYEQYF. The CDR3 DNA reads TGTGCCAGCAGCCCTTGGGACTCCTCCTACGAGCAGTACTTC. The chain links TRBV7-8 to TRBJ2-7, with D possibly TRBD2 on 6 matching bases. This CDR3 is built from 14 residues. Per germline, CDR1 SGHVS and CDR2 FQNEAQ. Deletions cut 5 bases from V and 0 bases from J, with 11 bases between. Filled out from reference TRBV7-8 and TRBJ2-7, the complete variable domain reads GAGVSQSPRYKVAKRGQDVALRCDPISGHVSLFWYQQALGQGPEFLTYFQNEAQLDKSGLPSDRFFAERPEGSVSTLKIQRTQQEDSAVYLCASSPWDSSYEQYFGPGTRLTVT.

This clonotype has a count of ten or more. This chain uses TRBV29-1 with TRBJ2-1; 13 bases are shared with TRBD2. The germline V gene encodes CDR1 SQVTM and CDR2 ANQGSEA. With 7 bases clipped from V and 2 bases from J, the junction kept 2 bases outside the gene matches. This CDR3 spans 14 amino acids. The CDR3 DNA reads as TGCAGCGCCGGACTAGCGGGAGCCTACAATGAGCAGTTCTTC. Its translation: CSAGLAGAYNEQFF.

This clonotype showed up just a few times. The chain recombines TRBV11-2 with TRBJ2-3; possibly TRBD2 for D (6 bases). Germline lookup yields CDR1 SGHAT and CDR2 FQNNGV. The CDR3 contains 15 residues. Trimming took 4 bases from V and 9 from J, leaving 20 bases between them. The CDR3 DNA follows: TGTGCCAGCAGCTCCGTTGGGACTTCCGGTCGGACGCAGTATTTT. Amino acid sequence: CASSSVGTSGRTQYF.

The V gene is TRBV19, the J gene TRBJ2-3; 9 nucleotides line up with TRBD2. V dropped 1 base and J dropped 5; count of bases not matched to a gene: 1. The length of the CDR3 is 14 residues. CDR1 and CDR2 (germline): LNHDA, SQIVND (reference sequence). The CDR3 nucleotides read TGTGCCAGTAGTATAGGAGCGGGAGGAGATACGCAGTATTTT. This encodes CASSIGAGGDTQYF.

This clonotype appeared many times. The rearrangement links TRBV4-1 to TRBJ2-5; no definite D call. The ends were cut back, 0 bases at V and 1 base at J, with 9 bases in the middle. CDR3 length equals 15 residues. CDR1 and CDR2 (germline): MGHRA, YSYEKL. The CDR3: CASSQDPGSQETQYF. CDR3 bases: TGCGCCAGCAGCCAAGATCCCGGGTCCCAAGAGACCCAGTACTTC.

The V call is TRBV5-1, the J call TRBJ2-3, with 11 bases identical to TRBD2. CDR3 size: 15 residues. Trimming at V came to 9 bases and at J to 0 bases, leaving 6 bases not matched to a gene. CDR1 and CDR2 (germline): SGHRS, YFSETQ. The CDR3 sequence: CATKWTSGSTDTQYF. The CDR3, as DNA: TGCGCCACAAAATGGACTAGCGGGAGCACAGATACGCAGTATTTT.

This chain connects TRBV5-3 to TRBJ2-5, with TRBD2 matching 11 bases. TRBV5-3 is designated an ORF whose function remains uncertain. J lost 2 bases, V lost 2 bases, and 8 bases had no gene match. This CDR3 comprises 17 residues. CDR3 in amino acids: CARSLTSGRGRQETQYF. The CDR3 bases are TGTGCCAGAAGCTTAACTAGCGGGAGAGGGAGACAAGAGACCCAGTACTTC.

J is TRBJ2-7 and V is TRBV9; 8 bases agree with TRBD1. CDR3 length equals 15 residues. V lost 4 bases to trimming and J lost 0 bases; unmatched junction nucleotides: 6. Germline V gene data show CDR1 as SGDLS and CDR2 as YYNGEE. The CDR3 sequence: CASSPRTGNSYEQYF. The CDR3 nucleotides are TGTGCCAGCAGCCCACGGACAGGGAACTCCTACGAGCAGTACTTC.

V gene TRBV6-1 combines with J gene TRBJ1-4; maybe TRBD1 (5 bases). This CDR3 has 14 residues. Trimming pared 8 bases from V and 7 bases from J, leaving 17 bases between. The germline V gene encodes CDR1 MNHNS and CDR2 SASEGT. The CDR3 here is CASATGPGSEKLFF. For the CDR3, the DNA is TGTGCCAGCGCCACGGGGCCCGGTAGTGAAAAACTGTTTTTT.

V usage is TRBV7-8 and J usage is TRBJ2-5; TRBD2 agrees at 13 bases. This CDR3 has 16 amino acids. Germline V gene data show CDR1 as SGHVS and CDR2 as FQNEAQ. The V and J ends lost 5 bases and 5 bases, in that order; junction bases with no gene match: 8. The chain's CDR3 is CASSLGTSGTRETQYF. The CDR3 bases are TGTGCCAGCAGCCTCGGGACTAGCGGGACGAGGGAGACCCAGTACTTC. The variable domain in full, with the rest retrieved from reference TRBV7-8 and TRBJ2-5, is GAGVSQSPRYKVAKRGQDVALRCDPISGHVSLFWYQQALGQGPEFLTYFQNEAQLDKSGLPSDRFFAERPEGSVSTLKIQRTQQEDSAVYLCASSLGTSGTRETQYFGPGTRLLVL.

This clonotype was observed at least ten times. J is TRBJ2-7 and V is TRBV3-1; D is ambiguous. Trimming stripped 6 bases from V and 1 base from J, with 10 bases between. Germline lookup yields CDR1 LGHDT and CDR2 YNNKEL (reference sequence). The CDR3 has 13 residues. In DNA form, the CDR3 reads TGTGCCAGCAGTCCAAGTTGGTCCTACGAGCAGTACTTC. Its protein is CASSPSWSYEQYF.

This clonotype occurred a few times. The chain recombines TRBV6-4 with TRBJ2-2; D is unclear. The germline V and J ends were trimmed by 5 bases and 1 base, with 11 bases remaining between them. This CDR3 has 15 amino acids. Germline CDR1 MRHNA, CDR2 SNTAGT. The CDR3 DNA is TGTGCCAGCAGTCCGGTGGACGTGAACACCGGGGAGCTGTTTTTT. The encoded protein is CASSPVDVNTGELFF.